These 6 T cell receptor beta chains share one sample of origin, sequenced in a study of blood T cell repertoires in COVID-19. Measured with immunoSEQ multiplex PCR; TCRdb has only the in-frame clones, and not every one. The table has fewer than 300,000 clones, 85% to 90% seen once; the top ten hold 13%. Sequencing was done on a sample of peripheral blood. Source of these receptors: a human donor in a cohort sampled during active COVID-19.

The CDR3 DNA reads TGCGCCAGCAGCCAAGAAGGGCAAGGGGGCAGACTGTTTTTT. Residues: CASSQEGQGGRLFF. The chain has TRBV4-1 and TRBJ1-4; 7 nucleotides agree with TRBD1. Germline CDR1 MGHRA, CDR2 YSYEKL. V shed 0 bases and J 13 bases; nucleotides not matched to a gene: 8. This CDR3 spans 14 amino acids.

This rearrangement joins TRBV18 to TRBJ2-7; weak D call: TRBD1 (5 bases). Trimming shortened V by 5 bases and J by 2 bases, and 10 bases separated the two germline ends. Looked up from germline, CDR1 is KGHSH and CDR2 is LQKENI. The CDR3 sequence is 13 residues long. In DNA, the CDR3 is TGTGCCAGCTCATTGGACAAGGCCTACGAGCAGTACTTC. Its translation: CASSLDKAYEQYF.

The chain employs TRBV6-5 and TRBJ1-3; D gene ambiguous. The V gene's germline CDR1 is MNHEY and CDR2 SVGAGI. This CDR3 region has 11 residues. The germline V and J ends were trimmed by 6 bases and 6 bases, with 6 bases remaining between them. The CDR3 sequence is CASRSLNTIYF. As DNA, the CDR3 is TGTGCCAGCAGATCCCTAAACACCATATATTTT.

This sequence joins TRBV18 and TRBJ2-2; TRBD1 aligns across 10 bases. Looked up from germline, CDR1 is KGHSH and CDR2 is LQKENI. The CDR3 sequence is 15 residues long. V gave up 4 bases and J gave up 4 bases; unmatched junction bases: 3. The CDR3 coding sequence is TGTGCCAGCTCACGCCGGGACAGGGGCACCGGGGAGCTGTTTTTT. Translated: CASSRRDRGTGELFF.

The chain is built from TRBV5-1 and TRBJ2-6, with D perhaps TRBD2 (6 bases). The CDR3 has 18 residues. V dropped 1 base and J dropped 1 base, with 15 bases sitting between them. The germline CDR1 and CDR2 sequences are SGHRS and YFSETQ. In DNA form, the CDR3 reads TGCGCCAGCAGCTTGCAGGGACTTCCAAGGTCTGGGGCCAACGTCCTGACTTTC. It specifies CASSLQGLPRSGANVLTF.

The chain carries TRBV5-4 and TRBJ2-7; D gene ambiguous. The CDR3 sequence is 13 residues long. Germline CDR1 and CDR2: SGHNT and YYREEE (reference sequence). Between the trimmed V and J ends, which lost 2 bases and 7 bases, there was a span of 13 bases. CDR3 DNA: TGTGCCAGCAGCTTTAAAGGAGTTCAGGAGCAGTACTTC. Protein product: CASSFKGVQEQYF.